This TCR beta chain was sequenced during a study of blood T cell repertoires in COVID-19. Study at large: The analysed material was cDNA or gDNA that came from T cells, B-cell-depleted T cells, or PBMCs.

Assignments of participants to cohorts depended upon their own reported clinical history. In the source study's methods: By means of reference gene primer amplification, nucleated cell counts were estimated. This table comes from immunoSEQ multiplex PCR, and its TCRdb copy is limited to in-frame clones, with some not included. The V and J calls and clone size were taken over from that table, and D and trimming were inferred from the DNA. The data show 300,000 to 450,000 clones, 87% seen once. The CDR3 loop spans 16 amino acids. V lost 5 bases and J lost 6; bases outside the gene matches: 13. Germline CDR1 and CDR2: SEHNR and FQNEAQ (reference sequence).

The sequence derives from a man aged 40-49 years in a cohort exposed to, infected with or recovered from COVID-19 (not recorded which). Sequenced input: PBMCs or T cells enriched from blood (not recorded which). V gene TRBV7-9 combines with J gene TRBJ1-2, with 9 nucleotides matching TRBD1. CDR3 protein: CASSQGTGFVVNGYTF. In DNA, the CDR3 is TGTGCCAGCAGCCAGGGGACAGGGTTTGTGGTAAATGGCTACACCTTC.